This T cell receptor (beta chain) was sequenced during a study of control samples from healthy donors and cancer patients. The protocol was immunoSEQ multiplex PCR, while the TCRdb copy is restricted to in-frame clones and leaves out a portion. The data hold 50,000 to 55,000 clones, with roughly 90% observed a single time. The CDR3 consists of 15 residues. V lost 1 base and J lost 9; bases outside the gene matches: 7. The germline V gene has CDR1 MNHNY and CDR2 SVGAGI (reference sequence). The sequence derives from a man aged 60 to 69 with head and neck cancer. The chain recombines TRBV6-6 with TRBJ2-1; 9 bases fit TRBD2. The sequenced sample consisted of PBMCs. The CDR3, as DNA: TGTGCCAGCAGTTACTTAGCGGGGGTAGAGGGTGAGCAGTTCTTC. Translating gives CASSYLAGVEGEQFF.